The 19 T cell receptor beta chains reported below all come from one sample, sequenced in a study of early T cells in non-severe SARS-CoV-2 infection. One entry per CDR3 protein, called by TCRdb with MiXCR from the 5' RACE reads. There are tens of thousands of distinct CDR3 sequences in the sample; less than 15% occur only once, and more than 1.5% lies in the top ten. Specimen: whole blood. These receptor sequences come from an adult who was a healthcare worker with PCR-confirmed SARS-CoV-2 infection or an uninfected control (not recorded which).

V is TRBV19 and J is TRBJ1-2; no clear D gene. The CDR3 runs to 16 residues. Germline CDR1 LNHDA, CDR2 SQIVND (reference sequence). V shed 1 base and J shed 0 bases, with 12 bases lying between them. CDR3 in amino acids: CASSIGGRRTNYGYTF. Written as DNA, the CDR3 is TGTGCCAGTAGTATAGGCGGACGGAGGACTAACTATGGCTACACCTTC.

A few counts support this clonotype. V and J are TRBV20-1 and TRBJ2-6; D is unclear. V lost 6 bases and J 1 base, leaving 7 bases between the germline ends. Germline loops: CDR1 DFQATT, CDR2 SNEGSKA (reference sequence). The CDR3 covers 13 residues. The CDR3 nucleotides are TGCAGTGCAACATTATCTGGGGCCAACGTCCTGACTTTC. Protein product: CSATLSGANVLTF.

This clonotype was picked up many times. V is TRBV7-2 and J is TRBJ2-3; 13 bases are a match to TRBD2. The CDR3 is 16 amino acids. In germline, CDR1 is SGHTA, CDR2 FQGNSA. V was pared by 5 bases and J by 5 bases, with 7 bases of the junction left unmatched. CDR3 DNA: TGTGCCAGCAGCCATCCCGGGACTAGCGGGATAGATACGCAGTATTTT. Its protein is CASSHPGTSGIDTQYF.

CDR3 DNA: TGTGCCAGCAGTTCCGCTCTGCTGGGCGGGGGGGCACGGAATGAGCAGTTCTTC. Translated, it gives CASSSALLGGGARNEQFF. The rearrangement joins TRBV12-3 or TRBV12-4 to TRBJ2-1, with 9 positions matching TRBD2. The CDR3 runs 18 residues. V was clipped by 4 bases and J by 7 bases; unmatched bases: 17.

The table lists this clonotype with many counts. The rearrangement uses TRBV4-2 and TRBJ1-3, with D possibly matching TRBD1 (5 bases). The CDR3 spans 17 residues. Germline loops: CDR1 LGHNA, CDR2 YNFKEQ. V was trimmed by 1 base and J by 4 bases, leaving 17 bases between them. The CDR3 loop is CASSQVPRGAWGNTIYF. CDR3 coding DNA: TGTGCCAGCAGCCAAGTCCCGAGAGGGGCATGGGGAAACACCATATATTTT.

Comment on this clonotype: This may be a read error, as it is one base from a much larger clone. This chain uses TRBV29-1 with TRBJ2-7, with D unresolved. Trimming took 5 bases from V and 0 from J, leaving 8 bases between them. Germline V gene lookup returns CDR1 SQVTM and CDR2 ANQGSEA. CDR3 length: 12 amino acids. The CDR3, as DNA: TGCAGCGTTTTCAAACCCTCCTACGAGCAGTACTTC. Protein: CSVFKPSYEQYF.

The chain couples TRBV12-3 or TRBV12-4 to TRBJ2-2; 12 bases fit TRBD2. The CDR3 consists of 19 residues. J lost 4 bases, V lost 5 bases, and 14 bases had no gene match. The CDR3 loop is CASSTPALAGGRVTGELFF. The CDR3 region has the DNA TGTGCCAGCAGTACCCCGGCGCTAGCGGGGGGGCGGGTCACCGGGGAGCTGTTTTTT.

This clonotype was observed many times. The chain uses TRBV27 and TRBJ2-2; weak D call: TRBD2 (5 bases). The CDR3 contains 15 residues. From germline, CDR1 is MNHEY and CDR2 SMNVEV (reference sequence). V gave up 4 bases and J gave up 6 bases, with 15 bases separating them. The CDR3 sequence is CASSSQPDGAGELFF. CDR3 DNA: TGTGCCAGCAGTTCCCAGCCCGACGGGGCCGGGGAGCTGTTTTTT.

The CDR3 region has the DNA TGTGCCAGCACCGACACCTACGAGCAGTACTTC. Encoded protein: CASTDTYEQYF. This chain connects TRBV6-2 or TRBV6-3 to TRBJ2-7; no clear D. Looked up from germline, CDR1 is MNHEY and CDR2 is SVGEGT. V was clipped by 7 bases and J by 2 bases, with 6 bases between them. This CDR3 is 11 amino acids long.

This rearrangement joins TRBV3-1 to TRBJ2-3, with D maybe TRBD2 (6 bases). The CDR3 length is 14 residues. Per the germline V gene, CDR1 is LGHDT and CDR2 is YNNKEL (reference sequence). The V end was cut by 5 bases, the J end by 0 bases, with 9 bases between. The CDR3 loop reads CASSWRVSTDTQYF. CDR3 nucleotides: TGTGCCAGCAGCTGGAGGGTGAGCACAGATACGCAGTATTTT.

This clonotype was seen a few times. V gene TRBV12-3 or TRBV12-4 combines with J gene TRBJ2-2; D unresolved. The V end lost 3 bases, the J end lost 0 bases, and 11 bases lay between the germline ends. The CDR3 consists of 16 residues. CDR3 sequence: CASSFSQGANTGELFF. Here the CDR3 DNA reads TGTGCCAGCAGTTTTAGTCAAGGAGCGAACACCGGGGAGCTGTTTTTT.

This chain links TRBV29-1 with TRBJ2-7; D is possibly TRBD1 (6 bases). V gave up 7 bases and J gave up 6 bases, with 13 bases separating them. In germline, CDR1 is SQVTM, CDR2 ANQGSEA. This CDR3 is 11 amino acids long. The chain's CDR3 is CSGTDSLEQYF. The DNA of the CDR3 is TGCAGCGGGACAGACTCTCTCGAGCAGTACTTC.

This clonotype was found many times. The rearrangement joins TRBV5-1 to TRBJ2-3; 8 nucleotides line up with TRBD2. The CDR3 has 16 amino acids. Trimming took 0 bases from V and 2 from J; bases not matched to a gene: 5. Germline assignment: CDR1 SGHRS and CDR2 YFSETQ. The CDR3 spells CASSLVGGALTDTQYF. CDR3 nucleotide sequence: TGCGCCAGCAGCTTGGTCGGGGGGGCCCTCACAGATACGCAGTATTTT.

This clonotype was counted at least ten times. This rearrangement joins TRBV28 to TRBJ1-4; the match to TRBD1 covers 9 bases. In germline, CDR1 is MDHEN, CDR2 SYDVKM. Trimming at V came to 7 bases and at J to 8 bases, leaving 11 bases not matched to a gene. This CDR3 comprises 15 residues. This chain's CDR3 is CASNQSGQGKEKLFF. The CDR3 bases are TGTGCCAGCAACCAATCGGGACAGGGTAAAGAAAAACTGTTTTTT.

The chain carries TRBV6-1 and TRBJ2-7; the D gene is possibly TRBD2 (5 bases). Germline assignment: CDR1 MNHNS and CDR2 SASEGT. The CDR3 has 10 amino acids. Trimming removed 8 bases at V and 6 bases at J, with 8 bases between. The CDR3 here is CASVGGEQYF. The CDR3 DNA sequence: TGTGCCAGCGTCGGAGGCGAGCAGTACTTC.

This clonotype showed up many times. V and J are TRBV6-1 and TRBJ2-3, with 10 bases identical to TRBD1. Germline V gene sequence: CDR1 MNHNS, CDR2 SASEGT. After removal of 8 bases from V and 2 bases from J, the junction contained 7 bases not matched to a gene. CDR3 length: 15 residues. The CDR3 region has the DNA TGTGCCAGCGGGAGGGACAGGGGATCCACAGATACGCAGTATTTT. This codes for CASGRDRGSTDTQYF.

The table lists this clonotype with many counts. The genes are TRBV6-5 and TRBJ2-7, with D perhaps matching TRBD1 (6 bases). V was cut by 7 bases and J by 1 base, with 20 bases left in between. The CDR3 totals 16 residues. Per the germline V gene, CDR1 is MNHEY and CDR2 is SVGAGI. The CDR3 region is CASTKTISGQSYEQYF. The CDR3 nucleotides read TGTGCCAGCACCAAAACTATCTCCGGACAGTCCTACGAGCAGTACTTC.

This clonotype was counted many times. The chain links TRBV7-9 to TRBJ1-5; D call uncertain. This CDR3 is 14 amino acids long. The germline V and J ends were trimmed by 1 base and 2 bases, with 6 bases remaining between them. Germline lookup yields CDR1 SEHNR and CDR2 FQNEAQ (reference sequence). The CDR3 bases are TGTGCCAGCAGCTTAGGCGTCGGCAATCAGCCCCAGCATTTT. Amino acid sequence: CASSLGVGNQPQHF.

The chain is built from TRBV29-1 and TRBJ1-2; a possible D gene is TRBD1 (5 bases). CDR1 SQVTM and CDR2 ANQGSEA come from the germline V gene. This CDR3 contains 13 residues. Deletions cut 6 bases from V and 6 bases from J, with 17 bases between. CDR3 sequence reads: CSVPWGGSDGYTF. CDR3 coding DNA: TGCAGCGTCCCCTGGGGCGGCTCCGATGGCTACACCTTC. The variable domain in full, with the rest retrieved from reference TRBV29-1 and TRBJ1-2, is SAVISQKPSRDICQRGTSLTIQCQVDSQVTMMFWYRQQPGQSLTLIATANQGSEATYESGFVIDKFPISRPNLTFSTLTVSNMSPEDSSIYLCSVPWGGSDGYTFGSGTRLTVV.